One sample yielded the 25 T cell receptor beta chains listed below, sequenced in a study of blood T cell repertoires in COVID-19. Repertoires were generated with immunoSEQ multiplex PCR, while TCRdb's copy carries only in-frame clones and drops some. There are 300,000 or so clones in the sample; approximately 89% occur only once, and roughly 8% lies in the top ten. Sequenced input: peripheral blood. These TCRs come from a woman in her fifties or sixties who had recovered from COVID-19.

The chain uses TRBV30 and TRBJ2-1; possible D gene TRBD2, 7 bases. Germline V lookup: CDR1 GTSNPN, CDR2 SVGIG (reference sequence). The CDR3 loop spans 13 amino acids. V lost 2 bases, J lost 11 bases, and 16 bases lay in between. The CDR3 region is CAWSPGGGVKQFF. As DNA, the CDR3 is TGTGCCTGGAGTCCGGGCGGGGGCGTCAAGCAGTTCTTC.

The count of this clone is one. The chain joins TRBV30 to TRBJ1-1; D uncertain. Germline assignment: CDR1 GTSNPN and CDR2 SVGIG (reference sequence). The CDR3 contains 10 residues. V shed 5 bases and J shed 7 bases, with 8 bases lying between them. The CDR3 region is CAWGWSEAFF. The CDR3 nucleotides read TGTGCCTGGGGTTGGAGTGAAGCTTTCTTT.

This chain joins TRBV19 and TRBJ2-1, with 9 positions matching TRBD1. The ends lost 7 bases at V and 13 bases at J; junction bases unmatched: 11. The V gene's germline CDR1 is LNHDA and CDR2 SQIVND (reference sequence). There are 13 residues in the CDR3. The CDR3 reads CASTWDREGNQFF. The DNA for the CDR3 is TGTGCCAGTACATGGGACAGGGAAGGAAATCAGTTCTTC.

In DNA, the CDR3 is TGTGCCATCAGTGAGTCCGCCGACAGGGTTGAAAAACTGTTTTTT. Amino acids: CAISESADRVEKLFF. The rearrangement joins TRBV10-3 to TRBJ1-4; 7 bases agree with TRBD1. Germline trimming cut 0 bases from V and 7 bases from J; bases unmatched to any gene: 5. CDR3 length: 15 residues. Germline CDR1 ENHRY, CDR2 SYGVKD.

The rearrangement uses TRBV11-2 and TRBJ2-1, with unresolved D. Trimming pared 1 base from V and 0 bases from J, leaving 7 bases between. The CDR3 totals 15 residues. Germline V CDR1 and CDR2: SGHAT, FQNNGV. The CDR3 bases are TGTGCCAGCAGCTTAGGTGCTAGCTCCTACAATGAGCAGTTCTTC. It specifies CASSLGASSYNEQFF. Combining the CDR3 with reference TRBV11-2 and TRBJ2-1 gives the whole variable domain EAGVAQSPRYKIIEKRQSVAFWCNPISGHATLYWYQQILGQGPKLLIQFQNNGVVDDSQLPKDRFSAERLKGVDSTLKIQPAKLEDSAVYLCASSLGASSYNEQFFGPGTRLTVL.

V gene TRBV29-1 combines with J gene TRBJ2-3; TRBD2 aligns across 7 bases. Trimming took 1 base from V and 1 from J; bases not matched to a gene: 5. In germline, CDR1 is SQVTM, CDR2 ANQGSEA. This CDR3 comprises 15 residues. CDR3 region: CSVEGGSKRTDTQYF. The CDR3 DNA is TGCAGCGTTGAAGGCGGGAGCAAACGCACAGATACGCAGTATTTT.

The rearrangement joins TRBV6-2 or TRBV6-3 to TRBJ2-5; 7 nucleotides match TRBD2. V gave up 2 bases and J gave up 5 bases; unmatched junction bases: 11. The CDR3 runs to 16 residues. Germline V gene data show CDR1 as MNHEY and CDR2 as SVGEGT. The CDR3 is CASSYPTSRPGETQYF. For the CDR3, the DNA is TGTGCCAGCAGTTACCCGACTAGCCGACCGGGCGAGACCCAGTACTTC.

V usage is TRBV5-4 and J usage is TRBJ1-5, with D hard to call. The germline V gene encodes CDR1 SGHNT and CDR2 YYREEE (reference sequence). V lost 1 base to trimming and J lost 1 base, with 6 bases between them. The CDR3 spans 14 residues. The CDR3 nucleotides are TGTGCCAGCAGCTTGTGGCTGAGCAATCAGCCCCAGCATTTT. It specifies CASSLWLSNQPQHF.

This clone was detected once. V and J are TRBV5-4 and TRBJ1-3, with D perhaps TRBD1 (6 bases). The CDR3 has 15 amino acids. The V gene's germline CDR1 is SGHNT and CDR2 YYREEE (reference sequence). Trimming pared 3 bases from V and 0 bases from J, leaving 10 bases between. Here the CDR3 reads CASSSDRSSGNTIYF. CDR3 DNA sequence: TGTGCCAGCAGCTCGGACAGAAGCTCTGGAAACACCATATATTTT.

V usage is TRBV5-1 and J usage is TRBJ1-3, with unresolved D. Trimming removed 0 bases from V and 3 bases from J, with 7 bases in between. Germline CDR1 is SGHRS and CDR2 is YFSETQ. The CDR3 contains 14 residues. The CDR3 coding sequence is TGCGCCAGCAGCTTGGAGGGAGATGGAAACACCATATATTTT. Translating gives CASSLEGDGNTIYF.

The genes are TRBV10-3 and TRBJ1-3; no firm D call. The germline V and J ends were trimmed by 2 bases and 2 bases, with 7 bases remaining between them. Germline CDR1 ENHRY, CDR2 SYGVKD. The CDR3 is made up of 14 amino acids. The CDR3 DNA reads TGTGCCATCAGTGAGCGGGTTACTGGAAACACCATATATTTT. Protein: CAISERVTGNTIYF.

The chain recombines TRBV7-9 with TRBJ2-5, with a tentative D call TRBD2 (6 bases). The CDR3 has 14 amino acids. Per germline, CDR1 SEHNR and CDR2 FQNEAQ (reference sequence). V shed 3 bases and J shed 4 bases, with 12 bases lying between them. The CDR3 sequence is CASSFVGSVETQYF. CDR3 coding DNA: TGTGCCAGCAGCTTTGTCGGGAGTGTAGAGACCCAGTACTTC.

This chain uses TRBV20-1 with TRBJ1-2; no reliable D call. The CDR3 length is 13 residues. Germline loops: CDR1 DFQATT, CDR2 SNEGSKA (reference sequence). V was cut by 3 bases and J by 4 bases, with 12 bases left in between. The CDR3 nucleotides read TGCAGTGCTAGTCAGGCGGGTGGCTATGGCTACACCTTC. It yields the protein CSASQAGGYGYTF.

This clone turned up a few times. A junction boundary mismatches the germline segment, possibly from a read error. The chain uses TRBV11-2 and TRBJ1-1; possible D gene TRBD1, 6 bases. The CDR3 extends over 15 amino acids. Germline CDR1 SGHAT, CDR2 FQNNGV. The CDR3 DNA follows: TGTGCCAGCAGCGTAGAACAGGGCGGGTACACTGAAGCTTTCTTT. Residues: CASSVEQGGYTEAFF.

The chain is built from TRBV28 and TRBJ1-6, with 7 bases aligning to TRBD1. Germline assignment: CDR1 MDHEN and CDR2 SYDVKM. V dropped 4 bases and J dropped 9; count of bases not matched to a gene: 9. This CDR3 region has 15 residues. CDR3 sequence reads: CASSSPQGTASPLHF. Written as DNA, the CDR3 is TGTGCCAGCAGTTCCCCACAGGGGACGGCTTCACCCCTCCACTTT. The entire variable domain, with the rest obtained from reference TRBV28 and TRBJ1-6, is as follows: DVKVTQSSRYLVKRTGEKVFLECVQDMDHENMFWYRQDPGLGLRLIYFSYDVKMKEKGDIPEGYSVSREKKERFSLILESASTNQTSMYLCASSSPQGTASPLHFGNGTRLTVT.

The chain is built from TRBV11-2 and TRBJ2-4; D not certain. Germline V gene sequence: CDR1 SGHAT, CDR2 FQNNGV. The V end was cut by 8 bases, the J end by 0 bases, with 8 bases between. The CDR3 extends over 13 amino acids. The CDR3 spells CASQSLAKNIQYF. The CDR3 bases are TGTGCCAGCCAGTCCCTAGCCAAAAACATTCAGTACTTC. The variable domain in full, with the rest retrieved from reference TRBV11-2 and TRBJ2-4, is EAGVAQSPRYKIIEKRQSVAFWCNPISGHATLYWYQQILGQGPKLLIQFQNNGVVDDSQLPKDRFSAERLKGVDSTLKIQPAKLEDSAVYLCASQSLAKNIQYFGAGTRLSVL.

V is TRBV6-2 or TRBV6-3 and J is TRBJ1-1, with D perhaps matching TRBD1 (6 bases). Germline assignment: CDR1 MNHEY and CDR2 SVGEGT. The V end lost 7 bases, the J end lost 1 base, and 13 bases lay between the germline ends. This CDR3 is built from 14 residues. CDR3 DNA: TGTGCCAGCACCCCCGGGACACCGAACACTGAAGCTTTCTTT. Translation gives CASTPGTPNTEAFF.

This clone occurred a few times. The gene calls are TRBV11-2 and TRBJ1-4; D remains unclear. The V end was cut by 1 base, the J end by 14 bases, with 14 bases between. CDR1 is SGHAT and CDR2 is FQNNGV in the germline V gene. CDR3 length: 13 amino acids. CDR3 bases: TGTGCCAGCAGCTTAGCGAATCCTGTCCGGCTGTTTTTT. It encodes CASSLANPVRLFF.

V usage is TRBV7-2 and J usage is TRBJ1-2, with TRBD1 matching over 8 bases. The CDR3 totals 14 residues. Germline CDR1 reads SGHTA; CDR2 reads FQGNSA. J lost 9 bases, V lost 4 bases, and 10 bases had no gene match. DNA for the CDR3: TGTGCCAGCAGCTCCCGGGACAGGAAAGCTAGCTACACCTTC. Translation gives CASSSRDRKASYTF.

V gene TRBV7-2 combines with J gene TRBJ1-6; tentative D call: TRBD1 (5 bases). Looked up from germline, CDR1 is SGHTA and CDR2 is FQGNSA. Trimming removed 7 bases at V and 14 bases at J, with 15 bases between. This CDR3 spans 12 amino acids. CDR3 DNA: TGTGCCAGCACCTCCATGGGGCAGGCCCTCCACTTT. This codes for CASTSMGQALHF.

The chain uses TRBV7-2 and TRBJ1-4, with D tentatively TRBD1 (5 bases). With 2 bases removed from V and 5 bases from J, the gap between germline ends came to 12 bases. The CDR3 has 15 amino acids. Looked up from germline, CDR1 is SGHTA and CDR2 is FQGNSA. The CDR3 nucleotides are TGTGCCAGCAGCTTAAAGGGGAACGGGAATGAAAAACTGTTTTTT. Translating it yields CASSLKGNGNEKLFF.

The gene calls are TRBV29-1 and TRBJ1-4, with 7 bases matching TRBD1. J gave up 8 bases and V 1 base, and 7 bases lay outside the gene matches. The CDR3 spans 14 residues. Germline V lookup: CDR1 SQVTM, CDR2 ANQGSEA. The CDR3 DNA reads TGCAGCGTTGAAGTCGCAGGGGGAGGCGAAAAACTGTTTTTT. Translated: CSVEVAGGGEKLFF.

V usage is TRBV3-1 (or the pseudogene TRBV3-2) and J usage is TRBJ2-3; 9 bases align to TRBD2. V was clipped by 3 bases and J by 8 bases; unmatched bases: 12. Germline V gene sequence: CDR1 LGHDT, CDR2 YNNKEL (reference sequence). The CDR3 sequence is 16 residues long. The CDR3 reads CASSQLAGVVGSTQYF. The CDR3 nucleotides read TGTGCCAGCAGCCAGTTAGCGGGAGTAGTTGGAAGTACGCAGTATTTT.

This rearrangement joins TRBV7-6 to TRBJ2-3, with a tentative D call TRBD1 (6 bases). V was trimmed by 1 base and J by 0 bases, leaving 8 bases between them. This CDR3 spans 15 amino acids. The V gene's germline CDR1 is SGHVS and CDR2 FNYEAQ. For the CDR3, the DNA is TGTGCCAGCAGCTTAGAAGGACAGAGCACAGATACGCAGTATTTT. Its translation: CASSLEGQSTDTQYF. The full variable domain, rest sourced from reference TRBV7-6 and TRBJ2-3, is GAGVSQSPRYKVTKRGQDVALRCDPISGHVSLYWYRQALGQGPEFLTYFNYEAQQDKSGLPNDRFSAERPEGSISTLTIQRTEQRDSAMYRCASSLEGQSTDTQYFGPGTRLTVL.

The rearrangement uses TRBV15 and TRBJ2-7; 7 bases map to TRBD2. The CDR3 is made up of 15 amino acids. CDR1 LNHNV and CDR2 YYDKDF come from the germline V gene (reference sequence). Trimming took 2 bases from V and 5 from J; bases not matched to a gene: 9. CDR3 residues: CATSRSRTRLDEQYF. The DNA for the CDR3 is TGTGCCACCAGCAGATCCCGGACTAGGCTCGACGAGCAGTACTTC.